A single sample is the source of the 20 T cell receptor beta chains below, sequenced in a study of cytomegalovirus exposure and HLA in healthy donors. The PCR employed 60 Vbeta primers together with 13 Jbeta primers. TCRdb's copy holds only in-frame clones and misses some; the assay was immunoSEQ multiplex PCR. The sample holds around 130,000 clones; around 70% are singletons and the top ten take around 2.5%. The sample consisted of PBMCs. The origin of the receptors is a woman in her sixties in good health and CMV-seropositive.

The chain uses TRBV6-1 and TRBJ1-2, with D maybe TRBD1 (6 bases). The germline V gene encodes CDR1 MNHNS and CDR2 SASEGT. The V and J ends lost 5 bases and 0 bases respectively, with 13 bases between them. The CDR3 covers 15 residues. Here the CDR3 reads CASSPQDRPNYGYTF. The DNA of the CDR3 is TGTGCCAGCAGTCCCCAAGACAGGCCTAACTATGGCTACACCTTC.

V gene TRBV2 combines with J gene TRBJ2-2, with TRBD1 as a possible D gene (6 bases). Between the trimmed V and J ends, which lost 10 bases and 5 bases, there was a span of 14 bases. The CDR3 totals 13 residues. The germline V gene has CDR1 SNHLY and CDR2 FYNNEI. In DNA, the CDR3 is TGTGCCACCAAGACTCAGGGGACCGGGGAGCTGTTTTTT. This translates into CATKTQGTGELFF.

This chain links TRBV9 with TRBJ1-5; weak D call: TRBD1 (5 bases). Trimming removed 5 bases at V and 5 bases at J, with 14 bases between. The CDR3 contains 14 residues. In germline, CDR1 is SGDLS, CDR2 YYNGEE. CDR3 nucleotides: TGTGCCAGCAGTTTGGGGAGGGACTATCAGCCCCAGCATTTT. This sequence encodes CASSLGRDYQPQHF.

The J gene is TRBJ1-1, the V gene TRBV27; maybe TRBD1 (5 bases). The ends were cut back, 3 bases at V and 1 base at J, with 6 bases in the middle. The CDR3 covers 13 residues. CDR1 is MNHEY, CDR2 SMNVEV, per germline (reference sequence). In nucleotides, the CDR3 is TGTGCCAGCAGTTTTACAGGGAACACTGAAGCTTTCTTT. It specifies CASSFTGNTEAFF.

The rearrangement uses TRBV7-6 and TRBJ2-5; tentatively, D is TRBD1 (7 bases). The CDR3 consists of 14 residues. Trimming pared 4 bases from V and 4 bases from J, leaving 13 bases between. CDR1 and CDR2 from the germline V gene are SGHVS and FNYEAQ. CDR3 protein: CASSYNRGGETQYF. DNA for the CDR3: TGTGCCAGCAGCTATAACAGGGGAGGAGAGACCCAGTACTTC.

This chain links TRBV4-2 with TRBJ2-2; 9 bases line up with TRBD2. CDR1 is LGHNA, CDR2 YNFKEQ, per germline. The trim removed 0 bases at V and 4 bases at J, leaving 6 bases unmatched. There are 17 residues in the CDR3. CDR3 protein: CASSQEGGGVSTGELFF. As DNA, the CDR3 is TGTGCCAGCAGCCAAGAAGGCGGGGGGGTGAGCACCGGGGAGCTGTTTTTT.

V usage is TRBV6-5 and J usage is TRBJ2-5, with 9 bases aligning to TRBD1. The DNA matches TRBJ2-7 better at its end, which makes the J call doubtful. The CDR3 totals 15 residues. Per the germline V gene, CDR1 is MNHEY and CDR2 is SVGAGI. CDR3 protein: CASSYAGTGSYEQYF. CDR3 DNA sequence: TGTGCCAGCAGTTACGCCGGGACAGGGTCCTACGAGCAGTACTTC.

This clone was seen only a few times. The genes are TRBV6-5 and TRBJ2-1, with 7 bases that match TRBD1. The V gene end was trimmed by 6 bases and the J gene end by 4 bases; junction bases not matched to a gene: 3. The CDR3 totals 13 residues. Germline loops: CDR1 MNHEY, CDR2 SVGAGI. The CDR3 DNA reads TGTGCCAGCAGCTCACAGGGGTACAATGAGCAGTTCTTC. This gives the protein CASSSQGYNEQFF.

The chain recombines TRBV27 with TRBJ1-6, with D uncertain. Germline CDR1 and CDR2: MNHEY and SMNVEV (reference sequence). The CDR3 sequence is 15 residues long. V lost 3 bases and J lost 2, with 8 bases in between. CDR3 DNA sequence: TGTGCCAGCAGTTTGGGCAGCCCCTATAATTCACCCCTCCACTTT. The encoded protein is CASSLGSPYNSPLHF.

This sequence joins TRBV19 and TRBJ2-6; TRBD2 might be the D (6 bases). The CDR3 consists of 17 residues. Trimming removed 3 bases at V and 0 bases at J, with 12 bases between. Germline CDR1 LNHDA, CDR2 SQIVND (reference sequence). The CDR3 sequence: CASSMGGVGSGANVLTF. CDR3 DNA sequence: TGTGCCAGTAGTATGGGAGGAGTAGGCTCTGGGGCCAACGTCCTGACTTTC.

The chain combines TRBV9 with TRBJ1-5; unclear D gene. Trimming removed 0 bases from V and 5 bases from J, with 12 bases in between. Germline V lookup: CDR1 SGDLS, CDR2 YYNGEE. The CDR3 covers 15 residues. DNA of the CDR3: TGTGCCAGCAGCGTAGGAGGGTCCCGAGATCAGCCCCAGCATTTT. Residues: CASSVGGSRDQPQHF.

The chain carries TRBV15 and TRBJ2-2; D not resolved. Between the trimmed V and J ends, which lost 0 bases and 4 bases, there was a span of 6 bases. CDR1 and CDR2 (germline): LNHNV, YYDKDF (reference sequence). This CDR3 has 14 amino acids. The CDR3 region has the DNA TGTGCCACCAGCAGAGATCCGTTCACCGGGGAGCTGTTTTTT. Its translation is CATSRDPFTGELFF.

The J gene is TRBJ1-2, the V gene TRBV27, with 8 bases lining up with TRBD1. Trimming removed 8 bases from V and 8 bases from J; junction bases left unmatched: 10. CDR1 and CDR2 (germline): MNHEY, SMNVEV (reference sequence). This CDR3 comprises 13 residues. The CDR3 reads CASSFQGALGYTF. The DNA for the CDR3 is TGTGCCAGCTCCTTTCAGGGGGCGTTGGGCTACACCTTC.

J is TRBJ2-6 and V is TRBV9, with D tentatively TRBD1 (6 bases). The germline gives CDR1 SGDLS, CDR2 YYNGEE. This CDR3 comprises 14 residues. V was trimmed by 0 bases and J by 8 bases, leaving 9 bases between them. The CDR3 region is CASSVGQDSNVLTF. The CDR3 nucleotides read TGTGCCAGCAGCGTAGGACAGGATTCCAACGTCCTGACTTTC.

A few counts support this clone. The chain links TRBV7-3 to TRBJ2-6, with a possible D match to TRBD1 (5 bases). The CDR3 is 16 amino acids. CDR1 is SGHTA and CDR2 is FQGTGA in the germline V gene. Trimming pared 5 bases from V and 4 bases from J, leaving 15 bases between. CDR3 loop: CASSPVQEDGANVLTF. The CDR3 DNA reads TGTGCCAGCAGCCCCGTACAGGAAGACGGGGCCAACGTCCTGACTTTC.

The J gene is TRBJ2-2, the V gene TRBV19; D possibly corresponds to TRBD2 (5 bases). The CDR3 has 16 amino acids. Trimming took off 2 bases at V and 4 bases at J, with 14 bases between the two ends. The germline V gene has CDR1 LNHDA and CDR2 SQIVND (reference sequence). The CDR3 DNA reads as TGTGCCAGTAGTATACTTGAGCGGCTATTCACCGGGGAGCTGTTTTTT. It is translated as CASSILERLFTGELFF. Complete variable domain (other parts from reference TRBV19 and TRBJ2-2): DGGITQSPKYLFRKEGQNVTLSCEQNLNHDAMYWYRQDPGQGLRLIYYSQIVNDFQKGDIAEGYSVSREKKESFPLTVTSAQKNPTAFYLCASSILERLFTGELFFGEGSRLTVL.

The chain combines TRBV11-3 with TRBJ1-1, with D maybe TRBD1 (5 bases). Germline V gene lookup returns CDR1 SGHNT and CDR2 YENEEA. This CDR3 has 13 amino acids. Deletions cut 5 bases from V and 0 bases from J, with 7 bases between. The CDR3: CASSKTVNTEAFF. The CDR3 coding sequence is TGTGCCAGCAGCAAGACAGTGAACACTGAAGCTTTCTTT.

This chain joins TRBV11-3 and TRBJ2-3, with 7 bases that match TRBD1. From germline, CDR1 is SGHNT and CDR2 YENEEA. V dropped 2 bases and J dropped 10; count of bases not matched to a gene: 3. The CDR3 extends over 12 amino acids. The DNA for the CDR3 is TGTGCCAGCAGCTTACCGACAGGGCCGCAGTATTTT. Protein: CASSLPTGPQYF.

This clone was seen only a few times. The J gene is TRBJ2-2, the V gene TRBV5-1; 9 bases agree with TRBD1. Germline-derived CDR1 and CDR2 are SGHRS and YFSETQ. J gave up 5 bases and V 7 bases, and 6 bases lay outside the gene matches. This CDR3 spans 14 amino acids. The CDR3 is CASGGQGATGELFF. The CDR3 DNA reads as TGCGCCAGCGGGGGACAGGGTGCAACCGGGGAGCTGTTTTTT. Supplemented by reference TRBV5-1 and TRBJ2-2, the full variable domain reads KAGVTQTPRYLIKTRGQQVTLSCSPISGHRSVSWYQQTPGQGLQFLFEYFSETQRNKGNFPGRFSGRQFSNSRSEMNVSTLELGDSALYLCASGGQGATGELFFGEGSRLTVL.

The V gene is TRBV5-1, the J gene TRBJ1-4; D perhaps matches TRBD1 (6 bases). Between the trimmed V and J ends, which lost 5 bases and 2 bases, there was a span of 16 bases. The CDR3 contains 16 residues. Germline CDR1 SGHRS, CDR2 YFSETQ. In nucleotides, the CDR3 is TGCGCCAGCAGTCGACAGGTACCTTCGACTAATGAAAAACTGTTTTTT. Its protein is CASSRQVPSTNEKLFF.